Shown below are 20 T cell receptor beta chains from a single sample sequenced in a study of blood T cells in healthy people across ages. Using a J-beta primer mix together with a sample-barcoded 5' primer, a second PCR was run for about 6 to 11 cycles. TCRdb reanalysed the 5' RACE reads using MiXCR and keeps one entry per CDR3 protein. The sample contains approximately 810,000 distinct CDR3 sequences, under 35% of which appear only once. The sequenced sample consisted of blood. These receptors all stem from a woman aged 80 or over in good health.

The chain has TRBV11-2 and TRBJ2-1; the D is unclear. This CDR3 contains 14 residues. V lost 0 bases and J 3 bases, leaving 6 bases between the germline ends. Germline lookup yields CDR1 SGHAT and CDR2 FQNNGV. The CDR3 DNA sequence: TGTGCCAGCAGCTTAGACATTAACTACAATGAGCAGTTCTTC. Encoded protein: CASSLDINYNEQFF. Together with reference TRBV11-2 and TRBJ2-1, the CDR3 gives the full variable domain: EAGVAQSPRYKIIEKRQSVAFWCNPISGHATLYWYQQILGQGPKLLIQFQNNGVVDDSQLPKDRFSAERLKGVDSTLKIQPAKLEDSAVYLCASSLDINYNEQFFGPGTRLTVL.

This clonotype was recorded a few times. It may be a read error: a sequence one base away is much more abundant. The V gene is TRBV6-2 or TRBV6-3, the J gene TRBJ2-1; 8 bases fit TRBD2. The trim removed 2 bases at V and 6 bases at J, leaving 3 bases unmatched. The CDR3 consists of 14 residues. Germline V gene lookup returns CDR1 MNHEY and CDR2 SVGEGT. CDR3 nucleotides: TGTGCCAGCAGTTACCCGGCGGGGGGCAATGAGCAGTTCTTC. This encodes CASSYPAGGNEQFF.

In this sample, this clonotype turned up many times. The rearrangement uses TRBV7-2 and TRBJ2-7, with 9 bases fitting TRBD1. V lost 5 bases, J lost 4 bases, and 6 bases stayed unmatched. The CDR3 is 14 amino acids. CDR1 and CDR2 from the germline V gene are SGHTA and FQGNSA. CDR3 nucleotides: TGTGCCAGCAGCCTCGGGACAGGGAGGTACGAGCAGTACTTC. This sequence encodes CASSLGTGRYEQYF.

This clonotype has ten or more counts. The chain links TRBV4-3 to TRBJ2-7; no clear D gene. V gave up 5 bases and J gave up 0 bases, with 14 bases separating them. The CDR3 is 15 residues long. Germline CDR1 and CDR2: LGHNA and YSLEER. This chain's CDR3 is CASSTALGSSYEQYF. The CDR3, as DNA: TGCGCCAGCAGCACGGCCCTGGGCAGCTCCTACGAGCAGTACTTC.

This clonotype has a handful of counts. This could be a read error, since a much larger clone is one nucleotide away. V usage is TRBV7-9 and J usage is TRBJ1-2; no clear D. The germline V gene has CDR1 SEHNR and CDR2 FQNEAQ (reference sequence). CDR3 length equals 12 residues. Trimming took 4 bases from V and 10 from J, leaving 13 bases between them. This CDR3 is CASSSPQSDYTF. CDR3 DNA: TGTGCCAGCAGCTCGCCCCAGAGCGACTACACCTTC.

This chain uses TRBV5-1 with TRBJ2-7, with 12 bases fitting TRBD2. V was clipped by 6 bases and J by 7 bases; unmatched bases: 11. The CDR3 covers 15 residues. Germline V lookup: CDR1 SGHRS, CDR2 YFSETQ. CDR3 sequence (DNA): TGCGCCAGCAACCTAGCGGGGGGGGGTTACAATGAGCAGTACTTC. As protein: CASNLAGGGYNEQYF.

J is TRBJ1-1 and V is TRBV20-1; 9 bases fit TRBD1. The V and J ends lost 2 bases and 11 bases, in that order; junction bases with no gene match: 6. The CDR3 contains 12 residues. Germline V gene data show CDR1 as DFQATT and CDR2 as SNEGSKA (reference sequence). As DNA, the CDR3 is TGCAGTGCTAGACCTTTACAGGGGGCGGCTTTCTTT. It codes for CSARPLQGAAFF.

There are a few counts of this clonotype. One base away lies a much larger clone, so this may be a sequencing read error. V usage is TRBV12-3 or TRBV12-4 and J usage is TRBJ2-3; 10 nucleotides agree with TRBD2. The CDR3 covers 15 residues. CDR3 loop: CASTMTSGFTDAQYF. As DNA, the CDR3 is TGTGCCAGCACCATGACTAGCGGGTTCACAGATGCGCAGTATTTT.

This clonotype was observed at least ten times. The rearrangement joins TRBV29-1 to TRBJ2-1; tentatively, D is TRBD2 (5 bases). The germline V gene encodes CDR1 SQVTM and CDR2 ANQGSEA. V lost 3 bases, J lost 4 bases, and 19 bases lay in between. The CDR3 length is 16 residues. The CDR3 sequence: CSVETPEARGYNEQFF. For the CDR3, the DNA is TGCAGCGTTGAGACCCCTGAGGCCCGCGGGTACAATGAGCAGTTCTTC.

This clonotype was counted between two and nine times. The V call is TRBV14, the J call TRBJ2-7; 8 nucleotides align to TRBD1. Germline CDR1 SGHDN, CDR2 FVKESK. The CDR3 consists of 15 residues. V dropped 4 bases and J dropped 6; count of bases not matched to a gene: 11. CDR3 DNA: TGTGCCAGCAGCCGGAGCGGACAGGGCGTCTCCGAGCAGTACTTC. It yields the protein CASSRSGQGVSEQYF.

This clonotype has a count of ten or more. The genes are TRBV27 and TRBJ1-5; tentative D call: TRBD1 (6 bases). The V gene lost 4 bases and the J gene lost 0 bases, with 13 bases spanning the gap. Germline-derived CDR1 and CDR2 are MNHEY and SMNVEV (reference sequence). This CDR3 is 16 amino acids long. The CDR3 protein is CASSSSRGGSNQPQHF. DNA of the CDR3: TGTGCCAGCAGTTCCAGCAGGGGAGGTAGCAATCAGCCCCAGCATTTT.

Of note for this clonotype: A read error may be the cause here, since a much bigger clone is one base away. The chain employs TRBV20-1 and TRBJ2-5; 14 bases map to TRBD2. CDR1 is DFQATT, CDR2 SNEGSKA, per germline (reference sequence). The CDR3 totals 14 residues. The CDR3 reads CGGTSGGAYNEQYF. In DNA, the CDR3 is TGCGGGGGGACTAGCGGGGGAGCCTACAATGAGCAGTACTTC.

V is TRBV6-5 and J is TRBJ2-3; TRBD2 matches at 9 bases. The CDR3 runs to 16 residues. In germline, CDR1 is MNHEY, CDR2 SVGAGI. Trimming took 7 bases from V and 0 from J; bases not matched to a gene: 8. The CDR3 coding sequence is TGTGCCAGCACTTCTCGAGCGGGAGGCAGCACAGATACGCAGTATTTT. It is translated as CASTSRAGGSTDTQYF.

Worth noting for this clonotype: Given a much more abundant clone one base away, this may be a read error. The chain combines TRBV7-2 with TRBJ2-7; 11 nucleotides line up with TRBD2. This CDR3 has 14 amino acids. J gave up 4 bases and V 5 bases, and 4 bases lay outside the gene matches. Germline V CDR1 and CDR2: SGHTA, FQGNSA. The CDR3 DNA is TGTGCCAGCAGCGCATCTAGCGGGGGGTACGAGCAGTACTTC. This encodes CASSASSGGYEQYF.

This clonotype was seen repeatedly, ten times or more. The chain combines TRBV6-2 or TRBV6-3 with TRBJ2-3; 7 bases agree with TRBD2. Trimming removed 7 bases from V and 4 bases from J; junction bases left unmatched: 8. CDR3 length: 14 amino acids. CDR1 and CDR2 (germline): MNHEY, SVGEGT. This CDR3 is CASTDRLAADTQYF. The CDR3 DNA follows: TGTGCCAGCACCGACAGACTAGCTGCAGATACGCAGTATTTT.

This chain joins TRBV7-2 and TRBJ2-7, with TRBD2 matching 8 bases. CDR1 and CDR2 from the germline V gene are SGHTA and FQGNSA. Trimming took 5 bases from V and 1 from J; bases not matched to a gene: 10. The CDR3 totals 16 residues. This chain's CDR3 is CASSRGGRGGSYEQYF. The CDR3 bases are TGTGCCAGCAGCCGGGGTGGTCGGGGGGGATCCTACGAGCAGTACTTC.

This clonotype appeared many times. The V call is TRBV6-2 or TRBV6-3, the J call TRBJ2-1; TRBD2 is a possible D gene (5 bases). This CDR3 region has 15 residues. In germline, CDR1 is MNHEY, CDR2 SVGEGT. The V end was cut by 2 bases, the J end by 1 base, with 9 bases between. CDR3 coding DNA: TGTGCCAGCAGTTACAGCGGCGGGTCCTACAATGAGCAGTTCTTC. Encoded protein: CASSYSGGSYNEQFF.

This clonotype was found once. The V call is TRBV6-1, the J call TRBJ1-2; D is uncertain. This CDR3 has 13 amino acids. Between the trimmed V and J ends, which lost 1 base and 7 bases, there was a span of 10 bases. Looked up from germline, CDR1 is MNHNS and CDR2 is SASEGT. The chain's CDR3 is CASSEVAGPGYTF. CDR3 DNA sequence: TGTGCCAGCAGTGAAGTCGCCGGGCCTGGCTACACCTTC.

The chain uses TRBV10-2 and TRBJ1-5; 7 bases are a match to TRBD1. CDR3 length: 16 residues. The V gene's germline CDR1 is WSHSY and CDR2 SAAADI. V dropped 10 bases and J dropped 1; count of bases not matched to a gene: 13. DNA for the CDR3: TGCGCCAACGGGAAGACAGGGAGCTCGAGCAATCAGCCCCAGCATTTT. Translation gives CANGKTGSSSNQPQHF.

The chain combines TRBV25-1 with TRBJ1-1, with D maybe TRBD1 (6 bases). The CDR3 totals 16 residues. Germline V CDR1 and CDR2: MGHDK, SYGVNS. Trimming left V 1 base short and J 5 bases short, with 17 bases between. The CDR3 reads CASSESSMSGDTEAFF. CDR3 nucleotide sequence: TGTGCCAGCAGTGAATCTTCTATGTCAGGGGATACTGAAGCTTTCTTT.